The following is a T cell receptor (beta chain) sequence with its context. Antigen unknown. TCRdb processed the RACE reads anew with MiXCR; each CDR3 protein has one entry. Among 200,000 to 300,000 distinct CDR3 sequences, 7.5% to 9% were seen once, and the ten largest hold over 2%. Described time point: pre-sensitization, week 0. The sample's treatment: therapeutic diphenylcyclopropenone sensitization with weekly scalp DPC. Whole blood that had not been fractionated was the source of extracted total RNA. The length of the CDR3 is 14 residues. The V gene lost 5 bases and the J gene lost 6 bases, with 13 bases spanning the gap. Per the germline V gene, CDR1 is MNHEY and CDR2 is SVGAGI. This entry belongs to a study of human T cells and chemical hapten exposure. Study results and limitations: Compared to controls, expanded TCRs made significantly more large clusters of similar CDR3s.

The V call is TRBV6-5, the J call TRBJ2-2; D is possibly TRBD1 (6 bases). Sequenced here: whole blood, sampled in connection with sensitization to the hapten diphenylcyclopropenone (DPC). The clonotype originates from a woman in her thirties or forties with alopecia areata. Some clones in this sample may be carry-over from other donors' samples. This chain's CDR3 is CASSQRGFAGELFF. Here the CDR3 DNA reads TGTGCCAGCAGTCAAAGGGGGTTCGCCGGGGAGCTGTTTTTT.